This entry lists 25 T cell receptor beta chains sequenced from one sample in a study of blood T cells in healthy people across ages. Together with a sample-barcoded 5' primer, a J-beta primer mix was included in a second PCR lasting roughly 6 to 12 cycles. TCRdb recomputed calls from the 5' RACE reads with MiXCR, one row per CDR3 protein. The data show roughly 680,000 distinct CDR3 sequences, 40% to 65% seen once. The sequenced sample consisted of blood. The receptors were gathered from a woman aged 80 or older in good health.

This clonotype was observed a handful of times. The chain employs TRBV3-1 and TRBJ1-1, with D unresolved. Germline V CDR1 and CDR2: LGHDT, YNNKEL (reference sequence). Trimming stripped 7 bases from V and 1 base from J, with 13 bases between. The CDR3 spans 14 residues. The CDR3 bases are TGTGCCAGCAATAAACAGACGGCGAACACTGAAGCTTTCTTT. This sequence encodes CASNKQTANTEAFF.

In this sample, this clonotype turned up many times. This chain connects TRBV11-2 to TRBJ2-4; 10 bases map to TRBD2. This CDR3 spans 15 amino acids. After removal of 6 bases from V and 6 bases from J, the junction contained 8 bases not matched to a gene. CDR1 and CDR2 (germline): SGHAT, FQNNGV. The CDR3 sequence is CASRQAGGESNIQYF. The CDR3 DNA is TGTGCCAGCAGACAAGCGGGAGGGGAATCAAACATTCAGTACTTC.

As to this clonotype: The junction departs from the called germline gene at one end, perhaps through a read error. The J gene is TRBJ2-3, the V gene TRBV7-2, with a tentative D call TRBD1 (5 bases). This CDR3 has 15 residues. The germline CDR1 and CDR2 sequences are SGHTA and FQGNSA. CDR3 amino acids: CASSLLTGSTDAQYF. CDR3 in DNA: TGTGCCAGCAGCCTACTCACAGGTTCCACAGATGCGCAGTATTTT.

This clonotype was observed at least ten times. The rearrangement joins TRBV18 to TRBJ2-1, with 11 bases that match TRBD2. This CDR3 contains 16 residues. V was pared by 0 bases and J by 4 bases, with 2 bases of the junction left unmatched. CDR1 and CDR2 from the germline V gene are KGHSH and LQKENI. The CDR3 DNA follows: TGTGCCAGCTCACCACCTTCTAGCGGGAGGTACAATGAGCAGTTCTTC. This sequence encodes CASSPPSSGRYNEQFF.

V and J are TRBV12-3 or TRBV12-4 and TRBJ1-2; 8 nucleotides align to TRBD1. The ends lost 4 bases at V and 2 bases at J; junction bases unmatched: 3. CDR3 length: 14 residues. The CDR3: CASSYWTGNYGYTF. The CDR3 DNA is TGTGCCAGCAGTTACTGGACAGGGAACTATGGCTACACCTTC.

Comments on this clonotype: A clone one base away is much larger, so this may be a read error. The CDR3 spells CASSQGRASADTQYF. CDR3 nucleotides: TGCGCCAGCAGTCAAGGACGAGCGTCGGCAGATACGCAGTATTTT. The chain recombines TRBV5-1 with TRBJ2-3; no definite D call. Germline assignment: CDR1 SGHRS and CDR2 YFSETQ. V gave up 5 bases and J gave up 4 bases, with 17 bases separating them. This CDR3 has 15 amino acids.

On this clonotype: The junction differs from germline at one of its ends, possibly a read error. This chain joins TRBV20-1 and TRBJ2-3; D perhaps matches TRBD2 (5 bases). CDR1 DFQATT and CDR2 SNEGSKA come from the germline V gene (reference sequence). This CDR3 spans 12 amino acids. This chain's CDR3 is CSAGSGTETQYF. CDR3 nucleotide sequence: TGCAGTGCGGGGAGTGGCACAGAGACGCAGTATTTT.

This clonotype was counted at least ten times. The chain carries TRBV2 and TRBJ2-3; 8 nucleotides line up with TRBD2. Looked up from germline, CDR1 is SNHLY and CDR2 is FYNNEI. The CDR3 length is 15 residues. V trimming: 6 bases; J trimming: 0 bases; junction bases outside the gene matches: 5. The CDR3 region is CASSGLAGSTDTQYF. The CDR3 DNA is TGTGCCAGCAGCGGACTAGCCGGCAGCACAGATACGCAGTATTTT.

This chain links TRBV12-3 or TRBV12-4 with TRBJ1-2; weak D call: TRBD1 (6 bases). Trimming pared 5 bases from V and 9 bases from J, leaving 13 bases between. CDR3 length: 12 residues. In DNA form, the CDR3 reads TGTGCCAGCAGTACAGGGTTTTTGCGCTACACCTTC. Translating gives CASSTGFLRYTF.

The chain is built from TRBV11-1 and TRBJ2-7, with D hard to call. Trimming took 5 bases from V and 2 from J, leaving 13 bases between them. The CDR3 extends over 14 amino acids. Germline CDR1 and CDR2: SGHAT and FQDESV (reference sequence). CDR3 loop: CASSRRRPPYEQYF. For the CDR3, the DNA is TGTGCCAGCAGCCGCCGTCGGCCCCCCTACGAGCAGTACTTC.

The gene calls are TRBV15 and TRBJ2-1, with a possible D match to TRBD2 (6 bases). CDR1 is LNHNV and CDR2 is YYDKDF in the germline V gene (reference sequence). CDR3 length: 14 residues. The V and J ends lost 8 bases and 2 bases respectively, with 13 bases between them. The CDR3 DNA reads TGTGCCACCGGTCGGGAGAACCCCTACAATGAGCAGTTCTTC. It specifies CATGRENPYNEQFF.

This clonotype has at least ten counts. The V and J genes are TRBV28 and TRBJ2-1, with no clear D. The CDR3 is 11 amino acids. The germline gives CDR1 MDHEN, CDR2 SYDVKM. V was pared by 8 bases and J by 8 bases, with 10 bases between. The CDR3: CASAFFDEQFF. For the CDR3, the DNA is TGTGCCAGCGCTTTCTTCGATGAGCAGTTCTTC.

A note on this clonotype: This sequence may be a read error, since a much larger clone differs from it by one base. The rearrangement uses TRBV20-1 and TRBJ1-2; 10 nucleotides match TRBD1. There are 14 residues in the CDR3. The germline gives CDR1 DFQATT, CDR2 SNEGSKA (reference sequence). CDR3 amino acids: CSARGTGVNYGDTF. Written as DNA, the CDR3 is TGCAGTGCTAGGGGGACAGGGGTAAACTATGGCGACACCTTC.

In regard to this clonotype: This may come from a read error, since a much larger clone is one base off. The J gene is TRBJ2-7, the V gene TRBV29-1; the D is unclear. The J call is in doubt because the DNA end fits TRBJ2-5 better. This CDR3 has 11 amino acids. Germline V gene lookup returns CDR1 SQVTM and CDR2 ANQGSEA. In DNA, the CDR3 is TGCAGCTACTGGTGGCGAGAGACCCAGTACTTC. Its protein is CSYWWRETQYF.

Concerning this clonotype itself: A much larger clone lies a single base off, so this may be a read error. The chain combines TRBV3-1 with TRBJ2-1; D uncertain. The germline V gene encodes CDR1 LGHDT and CDR2 YNNKEL (reference sequence). V lost 1 base to trimming and J lost 8 bases, with 6 bases between them. This CDR3 has 12 amino acids. CDR3 residues: CASSQVVYEQFF. The DNA for the CDR3 is TGTGCCAGCAGCCAAGTAGTATATGAGCAGTTCTTC.

V is TRBV27 and J is TRBJ2-1, with D perhaps TRBD2 (6 bases). The DNA matches TRBJ2-7 better at its end, which makes the J call doubtful. The CDR3 runs to 17 residues. Germline V gene lookup returns CDR1 MNHEY and CDR2 SMNVEV (reference sequence). The CDR3, as DNA: TGTGCCAGCAGTTTGTTTTTTGAGCGGGTCTCCTACAATGAGCAGTACTTC. Translating gives CASSLFFERVSYNEQYF.

The chain is built from TRBV7-2 and TRBJ2-3; 10 bases match TRBD2. Unmatched junction bases numbered 8, after V lost 5 bases and J lost 0 bases. The V gene's germline CDR1 is SGHTA and CDR2 FQGNSA. This CDR3 comprises 17 residues. CDR3 DNA: TGTGCCAGCAGCCGAAGCGGGAGGGGGGGTAGCACAGATACGCAGTATTTT. Protein: CASSRSGRGGSTDTQYF. The full variable domain, in which reference TRBV7-2 and TRBJ2-3 provide the parts outside the CDR3, is GAGVSQSPSNKVTEKGKDVELRCDPISGHTALYWYRQSLGQGLEFLIYFQGNSAPDKSGLPSDRFSAERTGGSVSTLTIQRTQQEDSAVYLCASSRSGRGGSTDTQYFGPGTRLTVL.

In this sample, this clonotype turned up many times. The genes are TRBV11-2 and TRBJ2-1; TRBD2 aligns across 9 bases. J was trimmed by 8 bases and V by 2 bases; bases with no gene match: 10. The V gene's germline CDR1 is SGHAT and CDR2 FQNNGV. The CDR3 contains 16 residues. This chain's CDR3 is CASSLYAGGGVYEQFF. The CDR3 DNA reads as TGTGCCAGCAGCTTATATGCGGGAGGGGGTGTCTATGAGCAGTTCTTC.

This clonotype was seen at least ten times. The gene calls are TRBV10-1 and TRBJ2-7; 8 bases are shared with TRBD2. This CDR3 is 15 amino acids long. The V segment lost 3 bases and the J segment 1 base; nucleotides outside the gene matches: 5. Germline loops: CDR1 WNHNN, CDR2 SYGVQD (reference sequence). CDR3 DNA: TGCGCCAGCAGTGACGGGGGGGCCGGTTCCTACGAGCAGTACTTC. It is translated as CASSDGGAGSYEQYF.

The J gene is TRBJ2-5, the V gene TRBV10-3, with TRBD1 matching 9 bases. This CDR3 has 17 residues. The J segment lost 5 bases and the V segment lost 6 bases, leaving 16 bases of the junction unmatched. CDR1 and CDR2 from the germline V gene are ENHRY and SYGVKD. The CDR3 reads CAIRDGTGTTGWETQYF. In DNA, the CDR3 is TGTGCCATCAGAGACGGGACAGGGACCACCGGGTGGGAGACCCAGTACTTC.

This clonotype was detected only a few times. The V and J genes are TRBV6-1 and TRBJ1-5, with D possibly being TRBD1 (5 bases). CDR3 size: 14 residues. Germline CDR1 MNHNS, CDR2 SASEGT. V lost 1 base and J 4 bases, leaving 8 bases between the germline ends. DNA of the CDR3: TGTGCCAGCAGTGAAGTGGGGGGAAATCAGCCCCAGCATTTT. It specifies CASSEVGGNQPQHF.

This rearrangement joins TRBV20-1 to TRBJ1-1, with no clear D. Germline V gene lookup returns CDR1 DFQATT and CDR2 SNEGSKA (reference sequence). The ends were cut back, 2 bases at V and 1 base at J, with 5 bases in the middle. This CDR3 region has 12 residues. CDR3 residues: CSARRQNTEAFF. In DNA form, the CDR3 reads TGCAGTGCTAGACGTCAGAACACTGAAGCTTTCTTT.

Details on this clonotype: A much more abundant neighbour one base away suggests this may be a read error. The CDR3 DNA sequence: TGTGCCAGCAGCCTTAAGAACCATGGCTACACCTTC. This sequence encodes CASSLKNHGYTF. The chain couples TRBV3-1 to TRBJ1-2; D not certain. Trimming pared 4 bases from V and 6 bases from J, leaving 9 bases between. The CDR3 length is 12 residues. Germline V CDR1 and CDR2: LGHDT, YNNKEL (reference sequence).

This clonotype appeared many times. J is TRBJ1-2 and V is TRBV12-3 or TRBV12-4; D is possibly TRBD1 (5 bases). The CDR3 is made up of 16 amino acids. V was pared by 3 bases and J by 0 bases, with 14 bases between. The CDR3: CASSLTRQPSNYGYTF. DNA for the CDR3: TGTGCCAGCAGTTTGACCCGACAGCCTTCTAACTATGGCTACACCTTC.

This clonotype came up a few times. This may come from a read error, since a much larger clone is one base off. The rearrangement links TRBV3-1 to TRBJ2-5; D is undetermined. CDR1 and CDR2 (germline): LGHDT, YNNKEL (reference sequence). The CDR3 has 13 residues. The CDR3 loop reads CAGSQMVQETQYF. CDR3 DNA: TGTGCCGGCAGCCAAATGGTTCAAGAGACCCAGTACTTC.